This T cell receptor beta chain was retrieved from a study of vaccination effects on CD4 cells after COVID-19. Study at large: Participants completed two doses of the BNT162b2 or mRNA-1273 vaccine. Findings and limits, study-wide: Only a single clone (1 of 255 vaccine-induced clones in healthy vaccinees) cross-reacted with common cold coronaviruses.

Remarks on this clone: Its specificity is not known.

This table comes from immunoSEQ multiplex PCR, and its TCRdb copy is limited to in-frame clones, with some not included. This table holds 50,000 to 65,000 clones, nearly 80% found once. The ends were cut back, 7 bases at V and 0 bases at J, with 10 bases in the middle. CDR1 and CDR2 (germline): SNHLY, FYNNEI. The CDR3 length is 14 residues. Before sequencing took place, the ViraFEST assay used viral peptide pools to expand antigen-specific CD4+ T cells. Subsequent to a culture period of more than 8 days, CD4+ T cells were isolated. All vaccine recipients tested negative for nucleocapsid antibodies and had never contracted SARS-CoV-2 infection. Cultures received IL-2 medium that replaced half the medium on days 3 and 7.

This clonotype was obtained from a human donor who received a COVID-19 vaccine. V usage is TRBV2 and J usage is TRBJ1-5; D ambiguous. The sequencing here drew on CD4+ T cells from PBMCs cultured with HCoV-OC43 spike peptides, taken before COVID-19 vaccination. Subset indicated: HCoV-OC43 spike overlapping peptide pool stimulation. The CDR3 sequence is CASNVGNSNQPQHF. The CDR3 DNA reads TGTGCCAGCAATGTCGGAAATAGCAATCAGCCCCAGCATTTT.